The clone carrying this TCR beta chain was counted many times. Its antigen is as yet unknown. With 10-nucleotide random UMIs, 5'RACE was used to make the cDNA. One entry per CDR3 protein results from TCRdb running MiXCR on the 5' RACE reads. Of around 58,000 distinct CDR3 sequences in the sample, about 3.3% were seen once. This entry belongs to a study of neurological immune-mediated disorders. The study, taken as a whole, reports: Association of the multiple sclerosis repertoire cluster with clinical or MRI features was not observed for any feature. None of the CDR3 amino acid sequences of expanded clones recurred across subjects, suggesting private repertoires in all groups. Phylogenetic grouping assigned the repertoires of 18 of 34 multiple sclerosis patients to a single cluster of related CDR3 sequences. This cluster may be a repertoire-level signature.

Trimming stripped 2 bases from V and 7 bases from J, with 15 bases between. The CDR3 has 15 residues. Germline V CDR1 and CDR2: ENHRY, SYGVKD. Source material: PBMCs. The rearrangement uses TRBV10-3 and TRBJ1-5, with D tentatively TRBD1 (6 bases). This receptor was obtained from a woman in her fifties or sixties with multiple sclerosis. Here the CDR3 reads CAISEPPLGAQPQHF. CDR3 coding DNA: TGTGCCATCAGTGAGCCTCCGTTGGGGGCACAGCCCCAGCATTTT.